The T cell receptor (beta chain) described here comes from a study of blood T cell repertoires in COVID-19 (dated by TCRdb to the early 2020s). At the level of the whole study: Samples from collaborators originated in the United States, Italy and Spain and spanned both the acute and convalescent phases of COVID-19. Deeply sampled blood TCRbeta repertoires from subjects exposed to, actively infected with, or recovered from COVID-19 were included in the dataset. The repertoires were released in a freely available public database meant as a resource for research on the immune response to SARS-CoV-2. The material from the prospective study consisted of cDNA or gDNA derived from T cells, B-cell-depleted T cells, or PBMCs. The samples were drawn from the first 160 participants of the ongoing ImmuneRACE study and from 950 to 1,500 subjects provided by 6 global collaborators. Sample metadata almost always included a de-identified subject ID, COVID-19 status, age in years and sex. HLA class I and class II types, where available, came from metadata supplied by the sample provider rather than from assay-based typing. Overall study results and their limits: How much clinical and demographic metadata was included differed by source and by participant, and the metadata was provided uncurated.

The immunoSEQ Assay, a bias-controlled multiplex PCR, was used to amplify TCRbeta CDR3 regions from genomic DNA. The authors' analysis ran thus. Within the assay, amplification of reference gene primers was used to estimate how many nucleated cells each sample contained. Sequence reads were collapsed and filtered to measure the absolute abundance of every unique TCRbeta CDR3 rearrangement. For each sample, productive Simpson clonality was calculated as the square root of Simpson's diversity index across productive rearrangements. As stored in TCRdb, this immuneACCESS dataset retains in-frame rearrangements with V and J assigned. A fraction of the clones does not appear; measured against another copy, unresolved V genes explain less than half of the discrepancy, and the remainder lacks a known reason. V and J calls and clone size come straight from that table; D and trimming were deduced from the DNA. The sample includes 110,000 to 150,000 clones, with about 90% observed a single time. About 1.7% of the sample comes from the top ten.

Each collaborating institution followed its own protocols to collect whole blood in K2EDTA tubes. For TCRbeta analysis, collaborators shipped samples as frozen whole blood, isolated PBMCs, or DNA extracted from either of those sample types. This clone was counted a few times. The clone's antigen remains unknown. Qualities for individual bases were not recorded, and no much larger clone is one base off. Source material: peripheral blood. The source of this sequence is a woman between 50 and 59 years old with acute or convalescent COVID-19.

The CDR3 protein is CASSEYRGETQYF. The DNA sequence is given as TGTGCCAGCAGTGAGTACAGGGGTGAGACCCAGTACTTC. This receptor chain uses TRBV6-1 and TRBJ2-5, with 7 junctional bases fitting TRBD1. The germline V gene supplies CDR1 MNHNS and CDR2 SASEGT. The germline V and J ends show losses of 3 bases and 5 bases respectively, and no gene match explains 3 bases of the junction. Inclusive of the bounding cysteine and phenylalanine, the CDR3 is 13 residues long. Of all the DNA, just the CDR3 is kept, 39 bases in frame from base 1.